Presented here are 15 T cell receptor beta chains from one specimen sequenced in a study of shared clonotypes between healthy human individuals. Produced via immunoSEQ multiplex PCR; TCRdb's table is partial and in-frame only. The sample consists of over 1.5 million clones, about 98% of them appearing once. The sample comprised naive CD4+ T cells sorted from blood. Documented subset: CD45RA+ positively selected. The receptors shown here come from a man younger than 45 in good health.

The chain has TRBV7-9 and TRBJ2-2; 13 bases align to TRBD2. The junction had 1 base not matched to a gene; V was cut back by 5 bases and J by 4 bases. Germline assignment: CDR1 SEHNR and CDR2 FQNEAQ (reference sequence). CDR3 length: 15 residues. The DNA of the CDR3 is TGTGCCAGCAGCCGGACTAGCGGGGGCACCGGGGAGCTGTTTTTT. This encodes CASSRTSGGTGELFF.

The chain joins TRBV4-1 to TRBJ1-3; D remains ambiguous. In germline, CDR1 is MGHRA, CDR2 YSYEKL. CDR3 size: 12 residues. The CDR3 DNA reads as TGCAAGTCAAGGAGATCACGAAACACCATATATTTT. Amino acids: CKSRRSRNTIYF.

V and J are TRBV5-4 and TRBJ1-2, with D tentatively TRBD1 (6 bases). V was shortened by 4 bases and J by 7 bases, with 17 bases between the two germline ends. The germline V gene encodes CDR1 SGHNT and CDR2 YYREEE (reference sequence). The CDR3 totals 14 residues. The CDR3, as DNA: TGTGCCAGCAGCCAAGACAGGACCCTTAGTGGCTACACCTTC. As protein: CASSQDRTLSGYTF.

The rearrangement links TRBV19 to TRBJ2-3; 8 bases map to TRBD2. Germline assignment: CDR1 LNHDA and CDR2 SQIVND (reference sequence). The CDR3 has 15 residues. Unmatched junction bases numbered 3, after V lost 1 base and J lost 3 bases. CDR3 residues: CASSIAAGVTDTQYF. CDR3 DNA sequence: TGTGCCAGTAGTATAGCAGCGGGAGTAACAGATACGCAGTATTTT.

This clone was seen once. This sequence joins TRBV18 and TRBJ2-2; D ambiguous. V lost 3 bases to trimming and J lost 5 bases, with 13 bases between them. CDR3 length: 15 residues. The germline V gene has CDR1 KGHSH and CDR2 LQKENI. The CDR3: CASSPPLGETGELFF. DNA of the CDR3: TGTGCCAGCTCACCGCCTTTGGGTGAGACCGGGGAGCTGTTTTTT.

The chain couples TRBV7-8 to TRBJ1-1; tentative D call: TRBD1 (5 bases). Germline CDR1 and CDR2: SGHVS and FQNEAQ. Trimming removed 5 bases from V and 1 base from J, with 17 bases in between. The length of the CDR3 is 16 residues. Written as DNA, the CDR3 is TGTGCCAGCAGCGCCAGGGACGCCGTATGGAACACTGAAGCTTTCTTT. Translated, it gives CASSARDAVWNTEAFF.

V usage is TRBV7-2 and J usage is TRBJ2-3; D perhaps matches TRBD2 (5 bases). Germline-derived CDR1 and CDR2 are SGHTA and FQGNSA. The CDR3 runs 15 residues. V was clipped by 4 bases and J by 6 bases, with 17 bases between them. In DNA form, the CDR3 reads TGTGCCAGCAGCTCAACTTGGGAGAGTGTGGATACGCAGTATTTT. Protein sequence: CASSSTWESVDTQYF.

The chain links TRBV28 to TRBJ2-5; TRBD2 agrees at 7 bases. The CDR3 spans 12 residues. V lost 7 bases and J lost 5; bases outside the gene matches: 4. In germline, CDR1 is MDHEN, CDR2 SYDVKM. In nucleotides, the CDR3 is TGTGCCAGCAACGGGGAGGGGGAGACCCAGTACTTC. Translated, it gives CASNGEGETQYF.

This rearrangement joins TRBV9 to TRBJ2-1; perhaps TRBD2 as D (7 bases). The ends were cut back, 3 bases at V and 2 bases at J, with 15 bases in the middle. Germline CDR1 is SGDLS and CDR2 is YYNGEE. The CDR3 is made up of 16 amino acids. CDR3 DNA sequence: TGTGCCAGCAGCGAGCTGGGGGCGGGGGCCTACAATGAGCAGTTCTTC. Encoded protein: CASSELGAGAYNEQFF.

The chain links TRBV5-6 to TRBJ2-1, with D perhaps TRBD1 (5 bases). V gave up 2 bases and J gave up 3 bases, with 9 bases separating them. The CDR3 is made up of 14 amino acids. Germline CDR1 is SGHDT and CDR2 is YYEEEE. In nucleotides, the CDR3 is TGTGCCAGCAGCTTAGACAGTCACTACAATGAGCAGTTCTTC. This encodes CASSLDSHYNEQFF.

The table lists this clone with a count of one. V usage is TRBV19 and J usage is TRBJ2-7; D is tentatively TRBD1 or TRBD2 (5 bases each). Germline V gives CDR1 LNHDA, CDR2 SQIVND (reference sequence). V gave up 1 base and J gave up 0 bases, with 16 bases separating them. This CDR3 is built from 17 residues. As DNA, the CDR3 is TGTGCCAGTAGTATAGCATCGGGGCCAGGGCTCTCCTACGAGCAGTACTTC. The encoded protein is CASSIASGPGLSYEQYF.

Remarks on this clone: Germline is not matched at one junction end, which may reflect a read error. Additional DNA sequences in this sample encode the identical CDR3. The J gene is TRBJ2-2, the V gene TRBV7-9; a possible D gene is TRBD2 (6 bases). The V gene's germline CDR1 is SEHNR and CDR2 FQNEAQ (reference sequence). The length of the CDR3 is 17 residues. CDR3 protein: CASSLGGATGGAGELFF. CDR3 nucleotide sequence: TGTGCCAGCAGCTTAGGCGGGGCCACCGGCGGGGCCGGGGAGTTGTTTTTT.

V and J are TRBV18 and TRBJ2-1; 12 bases are a match to TRBD2. J gave up 10 bases and V 2 bases, and 9 bases lay outside the gene matches. The length of the CDR3 is 16 residues. Germline assignment: CDR1 KGHSH and CDR2 LQKENI. CDR3 region: CASSPNGLAGYGEQFF. As DNA, the CDR3 is TGTGCCAGCTCACCAAACGGACTAGCGGGATATGGGGAGCAGTTCTTC.

CDR3 nucleotides: TGTGCCAGCAGTTACCCAAGGGACAGGGAGGAATATGGCTACACCTTC. Amino acids: CASSYPRDREEYGYTF. The chain links TRBV6-6 to TRBJ1-2, with TRBD1 matching over 9 bases. V was pared by 2 bases and J by 5 bases, with 9 bases of the junction left unmatched. This CDR3 has 16 residues. CDR1 and CDR2 (germline): MNHNY, SVGAGI (reference sequence).

This sequence joins TRBV19 and TRBJ2-2; possibly TRBD2 for D (5 bases). The V end lost 9 bases, the J end lost 7 bases, and 21 bases lay between the germline ends. This CDR3 spans 15 amino acids. Germline loops: CDR1 LNHDA, CDR2 SQIVND (reference sequence). In DNA form, the CDR3 reads TGTGCCAGCCTTTTCCCCACCGGGGTGATCGGGGAGCTGTTTTTT. Translating it yields CASLFPTGVIGELFF.